This T cell receptor beta chain stems from a study of technical replicates of blood from several donors. V was clipped by 5 bases and J by 2 bases; unmatched bases: 8. CDR1 KGHSH and CDR2 LQKENI come from the germline V gene. This CDR3 contains 16 residues. Sequencing used immunoSEQ multiplex PCR; TCRdb keeps in-frame clones, though not all of them. This repertoire shows 75,000 to 80,000 clones, 90% to 95% found once; its top ten account for about 0.4%. The material sequenced was T cells isolated from PBMCs. This TCR came from a human donor in good health. This chain uses TRBV18 with TRBJ2-4, with 8 bases matching TRBD1. CDR3 nucleotides: TGTGCCAGCTCAGCTCAGGACAGGGCTTCCAAAAACATTCAGTACTTC. This codes for CASSAQDRASKNIQYF.